Presented here are 28 T cell receptor beta chains from one specimen sequenced in a study of chemoradiotherapy in HPV16-positive cancers. The method was immunoSEQ multiplex PCR; TCRdb's version includes in-frame clones alone and lacks a portion of them. The repertoire holds about 21,000 clones, with around 85% as singletons. The specimen comprised blood, sampled from a patient who underwent chemoradiotherapy. The receptors were gathered from a human donor with HPV-associated anogenital cancer.

In its sample, this clone was seen once. This chain joins TRBV21-1 and TRBJ1-2; the DNA was not used to check the table's D call, TRBD1. TRBV21-1 is classified as a pseudogene. The CDR3 is 12 residues long. CDR3 in DNA: TGTGCCAGCAGCCCTCCGGACAGGCTCGGCACCTTC. This gives the protein CASSPPDRLGTF.

The chain recombines TRBV27 with TRBJ2-1; D remains unclear. V lost 6 bases and J lost 4, with 10 bases in between. Looked up from germline, CDR1 is MNHEY and CDR2 is SMNVEV (reference sequence). The length of the CDR3 is 13 residues. This CDR3 is CASRLGRYNEQFF. As DNA, the CDR3 is TGTGCCAGCAGACTCGGACGGTACAATGAGCAGTTCTTC.

This clone was seen once. The V call is TRBV6-1, the J call TRBJ2-5; 9 bases map to TRBD1. With 4 bases clipped from V and 1 base from J, the junction kept 4 bases outside the gene matches. The germline CDR1 and CDR2 sequences are MNHNS and SASEGT. The CDR3 has 15 amino acids. This chain's CDR3 is CASSASTGGQETQYF. The DNA for the CDR3 is TGTGCCAGCAGTGCCTCGACAGGGGGCCAAGAGACCCAGTACTTC.

This chain connects TRBV4-1 to TRBJ1-5; no firm D call. In germline, CDR1 is MGHRA, CDR2 YSYEKL. The V gene lost 3 bases and the J gene lost 2 bases, with 8 bases spanning the gap. The CDR3 sequence is 14 residues long. The CDR3 protein is CASSQDNGNQPQHF. CDR3 sequence (DNA): TGCGCCAGCAGCCAGGATAACGGCAATCAGCCCCAGCATTTT.

The chain joins TRBV7-2 to TRBJ1-1; D might be TRBD1 (6 bases). CDR3 length: 14 amino acids. Between the trimmed V and J ends, which lost 5 bases and 7 bases, there was a span of 17 bases. Germline V gene lookup returns CDR1 SGHTA and CDR2 FQGNSA. The CDR3 sequence: CASSLSRGVGEAFF. The CDR3 nucleotides read TGTGCCAGCAGCCTGTCAAGGGGGGTAGGTGAAGCTTTCTTT. Full variable domain (remainder filled in from reference TRBV7-2 and TRBJ1-1): GAGVSQSPSNKVTEKGKDVELRCDPISGHTALYWYRQSLGQGLEFLIYFQGNSAPDKSGLPSDRFSAERTGGSVSTLTIQRTQQEDSAVYLCASSLSRGVGEAFFGQGTRLTVV.

V and J are TRBV19 and TRBJ2-5; no reliable D call. The CDR3 extends over 12 amino acids. The germline V gene has CDR1 LNHDA and CDR2 SQIVND (reference sequence). V lost 6 bases to trimming and J lost 4 bases, with 9 bases between them. CDR3 nucleotides: TGTGCCAGTAGGTTGGCAGGAGAGACCCAGTACTTC. Encoded protein: CASRLAGETQYF.

The chain recombines TRBV29-1 with TRBJ1-4; D possibly corresponds to TRBD1 (6 bases). This CDR3 is built from 13 residues. V gave up 3 bases and J gave up 4 bases, with 9 bases separating them. Germline V gene data show CDR1 as SQVTM and CDR2 as ANQGSEA. Here the CDR3 reads CSVERGGNEKLFF. The DNA for the CDR3 is TGCAGCGTTGAGAGAGGGGGTAATGAAAAACTGTTTTTT.

Here the CDR3 DNA reads TGTGCCAGCTCGCGGGACAGCCAAGAGACCCAGTACTTC. As protein: CASSRDSQETQYF. V and J are TRBV18 and TRBJ2-5; TRBD1 is a possible D gene (7 bases). The V end lost 6 bases, the J end lost 1 base, and 9 bases lay between the germline ends. The germline V gene has CDR1 KGHSH and CDR2 LQKENI. This CDR3 is 13 amino acids long.

The V gene is TRBV18, the J gene TRBJ1-5; weak D call: TRBD1 (6 bases). The germline V gene has CDR1 KGHSH and CDR2 LQKENI. The length of the CDR3 is 13 residues. V lost 0 bases and J 7 bases, leaving 7 bases between the germline ends. The CDR3 sequence is CASSPPQGQPQHF. CDR3 coding DNA: TGTGCCAGCTCACCACCACAGGGACAGCCCCAGCATTTT.

The chain links TRBV10-3 to TRBJ1-2, with TRBD1 identical over 12 bases. Germline CDR1 is ENHRY and CDR2 is SYGVKD. This CDR3 comprises 16 residues. Trimming removed 5 bases from V and 4 bases from J; junction bases left unmatched: 8. The CDR3 is CAISPTGQGAGYGYTF. The CDR3 DNA is TGTGCCATCAGTCCTACGGGACAGGGGGCAGGCTATGGCTACACCTTC.

The chain is built from TRBV7-2 and TRBJ2-7; D ambiguous. CDR1 is SGHTA, CDR2 FQGNSA, per germline. This CDR3 region has 12 residues. V was clipped by 1 base and J by 6 bases, with 7 bases between them. This chain's CDR3 is CASSLDVGEQYF. The CDR3 DNA is TGTGCCAGCAGCTTAGACGTCGGCGAGCAGTACTTC.

The chain has TRBV6-1 and TRBJ2-7, with D perhaps given as TRBD1 or TRBD2 (6 bases each). Germline V gene data show CDR1 as MNHNS and CDR2 as SASEGT. CDR3 length: 13 residues. V lost 7 bases and J lost 9, with 19 bases in between. CDR3 sequence reads: CASTNDRGRGQYF. CDR3 nucleotide sequence: TGTGCCAGCACTAACGACCGGGGGCGGGGGCAGTACTTC.

This chain uses TRBV6-5 with TRBJ1-5; TRBD1 agrees at 12 bases. The J segment lost 6 bases and the V segment lost 0 bases, leaving 3 bases of the junction unmatched. The CDR3 is made up of 16 amino acids. Looked up from germline, CDR1 is MNHEY and CDR2 is SVGAGI. The CDR3 spells CASSYSGTGGPQPQHF. The CDR3 DNA is TGTGCCAGCAGTTACTCGGGGACAGGGGGCCCTCAGCCCCAGCATTTT.

This clone was seen only a few times. The V gene is TRBV30, the J gene TRBJ1-6; no definite D call. Trimming took 4 bases from V and 0 from J, leaving 16 bases between them. The CDR3 is 17 amino acids. CDR1 is GTSNPN, CDR2 SVGIG, per germline (reference sequence). The CDR3: CAWMRADPSSYNSPLHF. The CDR3 DNA is TGTGCCTGGATGAGGGCGGATCCGAGCTCCTATAATTCACCCCTCCACTTT.

The rearrangement joins TRBV13 to TRBJ1-6; 7 bases line up with TRBD1. After removal of 0 bases from V and 9 bases from J, the junction contained 2 bases not matched to a gene. CDR3 length equals 14 residues. Germline V gene lookup returns CDR1 PRHDT and CDR2 FYEKMQ (reference sequence). This CDR3 is CASSLGQGRSPLHF. The CDR3 DNA sequence: TGTGCCAGCAGCTTAGGACAGGGGCGTTCACCCCTCCACTTT.

The V gene is TRBV13, the J gene TRBJ2-7; D is perhaps TRBD1 (6 bases). The CDR3 sequence is 15 residues long. V lost 5 bases and J 4 bases, leaving 18 bases between the germline ends. CDR1 PRHDT and CDR2 FYEKMQ come from the germline V gene (reference sequence). CDR3 DNA sequence: TGTGCCAGCAGCCGGGGAGACAGGAGAGGGTACGAGCAGTACTTC. Translated: CASSRGDRRGYEQYF.

CDR3 DNA: TGCGCCAGCAGCCGCAGCGGGGGGTCGGAGGCCCAGTACTTC. Protein product: CASSRSGGSEAQYF. The V call is TRBV5-1, the J call TRBJ2-5; TRBD2 agrees at 9 bases. Germline CDR1 reads SGHRS; CDR2 reads YFSETQ. J was trimmed by 9 bases and V by 4 bases; bases with no gene match: 10. The CDR3 consists of 14 residues.

Only one count was recorded for this clone. V usage is TRBV11-2 and J usage is TRBJ1-6; 7 bases agree with TRBD1. CDR1 is SGHAT and CDR2 is FQNNGV in the germline V gene. The J segment lost 9 bases and the V segment lost 6 bases, leaving 8 bases of the junction unmatched. This CDR3 region has 14 residues. The CDR3 is CASRDPRGGSPLHF. The CDR3 DNA follows: TGTGCCAGCAGGGACCCCAGGGGGGGTTCACCCCTCCACTTT.

Within the sample, this clone is medium-sized (0.01 to 0.1%). CDR3 sequence reads: CASGLRTGVADQPQHF. The CDR3 bases are TGTGCTAGTGGTCTAAGGACAGGGGTGGCTGATCAGCCCCAGCATTTT. The J gene is TRBJ1-5, the V gene TRBV12-5; TRBD1 agrees at 9 bases. Losses at the gene ends were 5 bases for V and 5 bases for J; bases not matched to a gene: 10. The CDR3 length is 16 residues. Germline V gene data show CDR1 as LGHNT and CDR2 as FRNRAP. The whole variable domain, filled in from reference TRBV12-5 and TRBJ1-5, reads DARVTQTPRHKVTEMGQEVTMRCQPILGHNTVFWYRQTMMQGLELLAYFRNRAPLDDSGMPKDRFSAEMPDATLATLKIQPSEPRDSAVYFCASGLRTGVADQPQHFGDGTRLSIL.

This clone was counted once. The V gene is TRBV5-1, the J gene TRBJ1-4, with TRBD1 identical over 9 bases. This CDR3 has 17 amino acids. V lost 4 bases and J lost 8; bases outside the gene matches: 15. Per the germline V gene, CDR1 is SGHRS and CDR2 is YFSETQ. DNA of the CDR3: TGCGCCAGCAGCACGCAGGGACAGGGAAGGCTTGGAGAAAAACTGTTTTTT. It translates to CASSTQGQGRLGEKLFF.

V gene TRBV19 combines with J gene TRBJ1-5; 9 nucleotides agree with TRBD1. CDR3 length: 14 residues. V was pared by 6 bases and J by 6 bases, with 6 bases of the junction left unmatched. Per germline, CDR1 LNHDA and CDR2 SQIVND (reference sequence). The CDR3: CASSTGGAGQPQHF. The DNA for the CDR3 is TGTGCCAGTAGCACAGGGGGCGCAGGTCAGCCCCAGCATTTT.

The gene calls are TRBV5-6 and TRBJ2-7; 7 bases agree with TRBD1. The CDR3 extends over 14 amino acids. V dropped 0 bases and J dropped 7; count of bases not matched to a gene: 7. CDR1 is SGHDT, CDR2 YYEEEE, per germline. This chain's CDR3 is CASSLATGSLEQYF. The DNA of the CDR3 is TGTGCCAGCAGCTTGGCGACAGGGTCGTTGGAGCAGTACTTC.

The V call is TRBV4-3, the J call TRBJ2-1, with 9 nucleotides matching TRBD2. The V gene's germline CDR1 is LGHNA and CDR2 YSLEER. The V and J ends lost 3 bases and 12 bases, in that order; junction bases with no gene match: 9. CDR3 length: 14 amino acids. CDR3 in DNA: TGCGCCAGCAGCCAGCGGACTAGCGCCGATGGGCAGTTCTTC. Residues: CASSQRTSADGQFF.

CDR3 nucleotide sequence: TGTGCCAGCAGCTTTAGCGGGAGCACAGATACGCAGTATTTT. Residues: CASSFSGSTDTQYF. This chain uses TRBV5-4 with TRBJ2-3, with 7 bases aligning to TRBD2. CDR3 size: 14 residues. Germline V gives CDR1 SGHNT, CDR2 YYREEE (reference sequence). V was pared by 2 bases and J by 0 bases, with 0 bases of the junction left unmatched.

This clone appeared a single time. The chain has TRBV2 and TRBJ1-2; 7 positions agree with TRBD1. The length of the CDR3 is 13 residues. The V segment lost 5 bases and the J segment 6 bases; nucleotides outside the gene matches: 6. Germline CDR1 SNHLY, CDR2 FYNNEI. DNA for the CDR3: TGTGCCAGCAGTCCACAGGGGCTGGATGGCTACACCTTC. Translating it yields CASSPQGLDGYTF. The entire variable domain, with the rest obtained from reference TRBV2 and TRBJ1-2, is as follows: EPEVTQTPSHQVTQMGQEVILRCVPISNHLYFYWYRQILGQKVEFLVSFYNNEISEKSEIFDDQFSVERPDGSNFTLKIRSTKLEDSAMYFCASSPQGLDGYTFGSGTRLTVV.

V gene TRBV5-1 combines with J gene TRBJ1-1; D is uncertain. V was clipped by 4 bases and J by 0 bases, with 10 bases between them. The germline V gene encodes CDR1 SGHRS and CDR2 YFSETQ. The CDR3 consists of 14 residues. CDR3 sequence (DNA): TGCGCCAGCAGCACAGAATTCATGAACACTGAAGCTTTCTTT. As protein: CASSTEFMNTEAFF. Together with reference TRBV5-1 and TRBJ1-1, the CDR3 gives the full variable domain: KAGVTQTPRYLIKTRGQQVTLSCSPISGHRSVSWYQQTPGQGLQFLFEYFSETQRNKGNFPGRFSGRQFSNSRSEMNVSTLELGDSALYLCASSTEFMNTEAFFGQGTRLTVV.

The chain carries TRBV4-1 and TRBJ2-2, with 8 positions matching TRBD1. CDR3 length equals 17 residues. Unmatched junction bases numbered 14, after V lost 5 bases and J lost 6 bases. Germline CDR1 is MGHRA and CDR2 is YSYEKL. CDR3 protein: CASSAQRDRTPAGELFF. For the CDR3, the DNA is TGCGCCAGCAGCGCCCAACGGGACAGGACTCCCGCCGGGGAGCTGTTTTTT.

The V call is TRBV19, the J call TRBJ1-1; maybe TRBD1 (5 bases). The germline CDR1 and CDR2 sequences are LNHDA and SQIVND (reference sequence). V lost 3 bases and J 4 bases, leaving 9 bases between the germline ends. The CDR3 totals 13 residues. The CDR3 bases are TGTGCCAGTAGTATGGGGGTGTTCACTGAAGCTTTCTTT. Translating gives CASSMGVFTEAFF.